This T cell receptor (beta chain) is drawn from a study of T cells after yellow fever vaccination. Regarding the study as a whole: The appearance of a small share of clonotypes in both CD4 and CD8 compartments was observed. Abundant clonotypes from the bulk population could get into FACS-sorted repertoires as contaminants. A weaker secondary response peaked on day 5, the primary on day 15.

TCRdb analysed the 5' RACE reads with MiXCR anew, one entry per CDR3 protein. The data show about 250,000 distinct CDR3 sequences, 3.6% seen once. V shed 9 bases, J shed 7 bases, and the junction held 9 bases outside the gene matches. Germline CDR1 reads SNHLY; CDR2 reads FYNNEI. The length of the CDR3 is 14 residues. This clonotype has a count of ten or more. Its antigen is as yet unknown. The material was PBMCs, obtained 15 days after the yellow fever booster vaccination. This chain links TRBV2 with TRBJ2-3, with 11 nucleotides matching TRBD1. The source is a man younger than 35 who received the YFV17D yellow fever vaccine. The CDR3 loop reads CASDRDRGINTQYF. The CDR3 nucleotides are TGTGCCAGTGACCGGGACAGGGGGATTAATACGCAGTATTTT. Full variable domain (outside the CDR3, taken from reference TRBV2 and TRBJ2-3): EPEVTQTPSHQVTQMGQEVILRCVPISNHLYFYWYRQILGQKVEFLVSFYNNEISEKSEIFDDQFSVERPDGSNFTLKIRSTKLEDSAMYFCASDRDRGINTQYFGPGTRLTVL.